What follows are 2 T cell receptor beta chains derived from one specimen sequenced in a study of early T cells in non-severe SARS-CoV-2 infection. TCRdb independently ran MiXCR on the 5' RACE reads; one entry per CDR3 protein. The table has about 92,000 distinct CDR3 sequences, 14% seen once. The sequenced sample consisted of whole blood. These receptor sequences come from an adult who was a healthcare worker with PCR-confirmed SARS-CoV-2 infection or an uninfected control (not recorded which).

This clonotype was seen only a few times. The rearrangement joins TRBV29-1 to TRBJ2-2; TRBD2 matches at 9 bases. This CDR3 has 13 residues. Germline trimming cut 4 bases from V and 8 bases from J; bases unmatched to any gene: 5. From germline, CDR1 is SQVTM and CDR2 ANQGSEA. In DNA form, the CDR3 reads TGCAGCGTTGCGGTAGCGGGGGCGGGGGAGCTGTTTTTT. It yields the protein CSVAVAGAGELFF.

This clonotype has just a few counts. V and J are TRBV2 and TRBJ1-1, with 10 positions matching TRBD1. Per the germline V gene, CDR1 is SNHLY and CDR2 is FYNNEI. Trimming took 6 bases from V and 2 from J; bases not matched to a gene: 3. The CDR3 sequence is 14 residues long. The CDR3 sequence is CASRGQGKNTEAFF. Written as DNA, the CDR3 is TGTGCCAGCAGGGGACAGGGGAAAAACACTGAAGCTTTCTTT.